This T cell receptor beta chain emerged from a study of blood T cell repertoires in COVID-19. There are 16 residues in the CDR3. Cohort assignment relied on participant-reported clinical history. TCRdb's table, derived via immunoSEQ multiplex PCR, lists solely in-frame clones and lacks some. The table lists roughly 250,000 clones, around 90% of them singletons. What was sequenced was PBMCs or T cells enriched from blood (not recorded which). This chain uses TRBV21-1 with TRBJ2-5; TRBD1 was called by the table and not checked on the DNA. TRBV21-1 is described as a pseudogene. The sequence was obtained from a woman between 40 and 50 years old with acute COVID-19. CDR3 sequence (DNA): TGTGCCAGCAGCAAAGAATTTCGACGGACACAAGAGACCCAGTACTTC. It codes for CASSKEFRRTQETQYF.